What follows describes a single T cell receptor beta chain. Its antigen is not known. Its ends do not fully match the called genes, so a read error is possible. This sample stems from a study of blood T cells in healthy people across ages. Study-level findings and limits: It was the long-lived donors that had more naive CD4+ cells and higher diversity than aged donors.

Each donor supplied around 9.6 milliliters of peripheral blood. The CDR3 has 15 amino acids. Per germline, CDR1 SGHTA and CDR2 FQGNSA. The second PCR ran 7 to 11 cycles with a sample-barcoded 5' primer and J-beta primers. TCRdb fed the 5' RACE reads into MiXCR, producing one record per CDR3 protein. The sample has about 800,000 distinct CDR3 sequences; roughly 64% are singletons. The rearrangement joins TRBV7-2 to TRBJ1-2; TRBD1 matches 10 bases. The source is a man aged 25 to 40 in good health. The sample taken for sequencing was blood. CDR3 coding DNA: TGTGCCGGCAGCTCTCAGGGACAGGGGATAGATGGCTACACCTTC. Amino acids: CAGSSQGQGIDGYTF. The whole variable domain, remainder taken from reference TRBV7-2 and TRBJ1-2, is GAGVSQSPSNKVTEKGKDVELRCDPISGHTALYWYRQSLGQGLEFLIYFQGNSAPDKSGLPSDRFSAERTGGSVSTLTIQRTQQEDSAVYLCAGSSQGQGIDGYTFGSGTRLTVV.